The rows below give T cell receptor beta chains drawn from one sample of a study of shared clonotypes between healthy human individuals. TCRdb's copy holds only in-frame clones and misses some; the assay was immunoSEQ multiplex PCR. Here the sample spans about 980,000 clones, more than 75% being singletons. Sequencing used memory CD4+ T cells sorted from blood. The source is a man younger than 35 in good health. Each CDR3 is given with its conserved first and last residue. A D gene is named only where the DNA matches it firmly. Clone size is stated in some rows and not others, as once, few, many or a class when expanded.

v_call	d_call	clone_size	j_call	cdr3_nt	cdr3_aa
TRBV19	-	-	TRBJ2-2	TGTGCCAGTAGTATAGGCGGCGGGGTGAGGGAGCTGTTTTTT	CASSIGGGVRELFF
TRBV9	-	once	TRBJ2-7	TGTGCCAGCAGCGTAGGGTTTTGGAGCGGGCGGGGAAACGAGCAGTACTTC	CASSVGFWSGRGNEQYF
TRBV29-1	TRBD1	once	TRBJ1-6	TGCAGCGTCGCACAGGGGGCGAATTCACCCCTCCACTTT	CSVAQGANSPLHF
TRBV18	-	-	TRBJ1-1	TGTGCCAGCTCCCAAGGGGGGGGCCTCACTGAAGCTTTCTTT	CASSQGGGLTEAFF
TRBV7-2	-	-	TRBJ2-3	TGTGCCAGCAGCCCGGATTCAGGGGCCGCAGATACGCAGTATTTT	CASSPDSGAADTQYF
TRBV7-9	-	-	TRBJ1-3	TGTGCCAGCAGTACGGACAGAGATGGAAACACCATATATTTT	CASSTDRDGNTIYF
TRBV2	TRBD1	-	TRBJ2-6	TGTGCCAGCAGCGACACGACAGGGGGGGCTGGGGCCAACGTCCTGACTTTC	CASSDTTGGAGANVLTF
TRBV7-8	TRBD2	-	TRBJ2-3	TGTGCCAGCCAGAGTGGGGAGGGCCTGGGTACGCAGTATTTT	CASQSGEGLGTQYF
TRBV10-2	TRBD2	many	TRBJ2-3	TGCGCCAGCAGTGACGGGCTAGCGGGGGTGGATACGCAGTATTTT	CASSDGLAGVDTQYF
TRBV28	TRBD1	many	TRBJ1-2	TGTGCCAGCAGTTTACAGGGACAGGGGGTATATGGCTACACCTTC	CASSLQGQGVYGYTF
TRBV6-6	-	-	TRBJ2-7	TGTGCCAGCAGTTCCGCACCCGAGCAGTACTTC	CASSSAPEQYF
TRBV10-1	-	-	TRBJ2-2	TGCGCCAGCAGTGGACAGTTAGATGGTTCCGGGGAGCTGTTTTTT	CASSGQLDGSGELFF
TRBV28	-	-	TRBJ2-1	TGTGCCAGCAGTTTGGAAGGGACTCGTAACAATGAGCAGTTCTTC	CASSLEGTRNNEQFF
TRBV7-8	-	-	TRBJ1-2	TGTGCCAGCAGCCCGGCGGCCGCCGATGGCGCCTACACCTTC	CASSPAAADGAYTF
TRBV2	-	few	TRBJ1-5	TGTGCCAGCAGTTACGGACCGGAGCCCCAGCATTTT	CASSYGPEPQHF
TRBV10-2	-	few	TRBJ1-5	TGCGCCAGCAACCAATCGGATAGCAATCAGCCCCAGCATTTT	CASNQSDSNQPQHF
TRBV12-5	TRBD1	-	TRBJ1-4	TGTGCTAGTGGCCCGGGGACAGGGAAAACTAATGAAAAACTGTTTTTT	CASGPGTGKTNEKLFF
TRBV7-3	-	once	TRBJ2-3	TGTGCCAGCAGCCCAGGTCCGGACGTCATGGGTACAGATACGCAGTATTTT	CASSPGPDVMGTDTQYF
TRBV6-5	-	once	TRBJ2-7	TGTGCCAGCAGTTCGGACGCCGGATGGGACGAGCAGTACTTC	CASSSDAGWDEQYF
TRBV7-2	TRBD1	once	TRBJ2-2	TGTGCCAGCAGCTTCGGACAGGGTCTTTACACCGGGGAGCTGTTTTTT	CASSFGQGLYTGELFF
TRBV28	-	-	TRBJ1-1	TGTGCCAGCAGTGCCCCGGCGGGGAACACTGAAGCTTTCTTT	CASSAPAGNTEAFF
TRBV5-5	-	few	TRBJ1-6	TGTGCCAGCAGCTTGGACGGTTCACCCCTCCACTTT	CASSLDGSPLHF
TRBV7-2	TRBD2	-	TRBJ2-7	TGTGCCAGCAGCTTAGGAGGGAGGGGCTACGAGCAGTACTTC	CASSLGGRGYEQYF
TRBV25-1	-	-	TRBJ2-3	TGTGCCAGCAGTGATACGCCCGTTACGCAGTATTTT	CASSDTPVTQYF
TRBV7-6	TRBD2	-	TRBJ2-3	TGTGCCAGCAGCTTACTGGGAGGGTTTGAGTATTTT	CASSLLGGFEYF
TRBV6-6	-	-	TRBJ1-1	TGTGCCAGCATCACTAGGGCGGAAGAAGCTTTCTTT	CASITRAEEAFF
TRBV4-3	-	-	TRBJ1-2	TGCGCCAGCAGCCAACTGGACAGCGACTATGGCTACACCTTC	CASSQLDSDYGYTF
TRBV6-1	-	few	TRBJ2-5	TGTGCCAGCAGTCCCGGGGGCAGAGAGACCCAGTACTTC	CASSPGGRETQYF
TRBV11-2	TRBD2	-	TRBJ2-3	TGTGCCAGCAGCCCGGGACTAGCGGGGGCAGATACGCAGTATTTT	CASSPGLAGADTQYF
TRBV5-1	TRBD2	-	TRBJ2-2	TGCGCCAGCAGCTTCGCTAGCGGGAGTTCCGGGGAGCTGTTTTTT	CASSFASGSSGELFF
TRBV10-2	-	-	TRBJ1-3	TGCGCCAGCAGTGGCTCAGGTTACGGAAACACCATATATTTT	CASSGSGYGNTIYF
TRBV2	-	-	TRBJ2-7	TGTGCCAGCAGTTATTCTTCCTACGAGCAGTACTTC	CASSYSSYEQYF
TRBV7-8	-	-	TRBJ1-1	TGTGCCAGCAGCTTAGCGGGAGTCACTGAAGCTTTCTTT	CASSLAGVTEAFF